This T cell receptor beta chain is drawn from a study of identical twins. This clonotype was seen a handful of times. Germline CDR1 and CDR2: LNHDA and SQIVND (reference sequence). V was shortened by 9 bases and J by 1 base, with 12 bases between the two germline ends. The length of the CDR3 is 13 residues. Via MiXCR, TCRdb re-called the 5' RACE reads, giving one row per CDR3 protein. In the table there are about 890,000 distinct CDR3 sequences, around 12% of which are singletons. This same sample was also part of a study on yellow fever vaccine responses in identical twins.

The sample was PBMCs. The V gene is TRBV19, the J gene TRBJ1-2; possibly TRBD1 for D (5 bases). The source is a young woman in good health. CDR3 region: CASQRDVNYGYTF. The DNA of the CDR3 is TGTGCCAGCCAAAGGGACGTTAACTATGGCTACACCTTC. The complete variable domain, with remaining parts taken from reference TRBV19 and TRBJ1-2, reads DGGITQSPKYLFRKEGQNVTLSCEQNLNHDAMYWYRQDPGQGLRLIYYSQIVNDFQKGDIAEGYSVSREKKESFPLTVTSAQKNPTAFYLCASQRDVNYGYTFGSGTRLTVV.